The 12 T cell receptor beta chains in this list originate from one sample, sequenced in a study of T-cell reconstitution after alpha-beta-depleted transplantation in children. Unique molecular identifiers were built into the TCRbeta library. TCRdb re-derived calls from the PCR reads in MiXCR, one entry per CDR3 protein. The sample shows some 76,000 distinct CDR3 sequences, roughly a tenth of them seen only once. Sequenced material: PBMCs, taken before TCRalphabeta/CD19-depleted stem cell transplant. The receptors originated from a boy younger than 18 with acute myeloid leukemia, due to receive a stem cell transplant.

This clonotype was found many times. This rearrangement joins TRBV19 to TRBJ2-1; 10 bases are shared with TRBD2. J lost 2 bases, V lost 9 bases, and 7 bases had no gene match. CDR1 LNHDA and CDR2 SQIVND come from the germline V gene (reference sequence). The CDR3 consists of 15 residues. In nucleotides, the CDR3 is TGTGCCAGCGCCGGACTAGCGGCTCCCTACAATGAGCAGTTCTTC. Amino acid sequence: CASAGLAAPYNEQFF.

This clonotype was picked up many times. The chain is built from TRBV3-1 and TRBJ1-6; no reliable D call. The CDR3 length is 15 residues. Per the germline V gene, CDR1 is LGHDT and CDR2 is YNNKEL (reference sequence). V was clipped by 0 bases and J by 8 bases, with 11 bases between them. Here the CDR3 reads CASSQEVISYSPLHF. In DNA form, the CDR3 reads TGTGCCAGCAGCCAAGAAGTGATATCGTATTCACCCCTCCACTTT.

This clonotype was counted ten times or more. V is TRBV20-1 and J is TRBJ2-1; D unresolved. Trimming took 6 bases from V and 8 from J, leaving 17 bases between them. CDR1 and CDR2 (germline): DFQATT, SNEGSKA (reference sequence). This CDR3 has 13 amino acids. This chain's CDR3 is CSARRPIRDEQFF. CDR3 coding DNA: TGCAGTGCCCGTAGGCCGATAAGGGATGAGCAGTTCTTC.

In its sample, this clonotype was seen many times. The CDR3: CASTDRNTEAFF. CDR3 DNA: TGTGCCAGCACGGACCGTAACACTGAAGCTTTCTTT. V usage is TRBV7-9 and J usage is TRBJ1-1; no reliable D call. Germline CDR1 SEHNR, CDR2 FQNEAQ (reference sequence). The CDR3 is 12 amino acids. V lost 7 bases to trimming and J lost 2 bases, with 8 bases between them.

This rearrangement joins TRBV6-1 to TRBJ2-5; D may correspond to TRBD1 or TRBD2 (7 bases each). V lost 8 bases and J 2 bases, leaving 15 bases between the germline ends. This CDR3 is built from 14 residues. CDR1 is MNHNS and CDR2 is SASEGT in the germline V gene. The CDR3 sequence is CASRGDSGQETQYF. For the CDR3, the DNA is TGTGCCAGCCGGGGGGACAGCGGTCAAGAGACCCAGTACTTC.

This clonotype showed up many times. The rearrangement joins TRBV5-6 to TRBJ2-1, with a possible D match to TRBD2 (6 bases). V was shortened by 4 bases and J by 0 bases, with 17 bases between the two germline ends. CDR1 and CDR2 from the germline V gene are SGHDT and YYEEEE. The CDR3 totals 17 residues. The CDR3 spells CASSDLGGERSYNEQFF. The CDR3 coding sequence is TGTGCCAGCAGCGATCTGGGGGGAGAGCGCTCCTACAATGAGCAGTTCTTC.

This clonotype has ten or more counts. The chain uses TRBV4-2 and TRBJ1-2, with D possibly matching TRBD1 (6 bases). V was shortened by 0 bases and J by 7 bases, with 12 bases between the two germline ends. CDR3 length equals 14 residues. Per the germline V gene, CDR1 is LGHNA and CDR2 is YNFKEQ. As DNA, the CDR3 is TGTGCCAGCAGCCAAGATGGAGGCAGGGGTGGCTACACCTTC. It yields the protein CASSQDGGRGGYTF.

This clonotype has at least ten counts. This chain joins TRBV7-2 and TRBJ2-1, with 10 bases that match TRBD2. CDR1 SGHTA and CDR2 FQGNSA come from the germline V gene. Trimming at V came to 1 base and at J to 5 bases, leaving 5 bases not matched to a gene. This CDR3 spans 16 amino acids. This CDR3 reads CASSLGIAGGHNEQFF. The CDR3 DNA is TGTGCCAGCAGCTTAGGTATAGCGGGAGGTCACAATGAGCAGTTCTTC.

This clonotype was counted ten times or more. V and J are TRBV24-1 and TRBJ2-1, with D tentatively TRBD1 (6 bases). Germline CDR1 is KGHDR and CDR2 is SFDVKD. The CDR3 is 14 amino acids. The V gene lost 5 bases and the J gene lost 6 bases, with 13 bases spanning the gap. CDR3 sequence reads: CATSGEGGTNEQFF. In nucleotides, the CDR3 is TGTGCCACCAGTGGTGAAGGGGGAACCAATGAGCAGTTCTTC.

This clonotype has ten or more counts. The rearrangement uses TRBV28 and TRBJ1-1, with 10 positions matching TRBD1. CDR3 length: 13 amino acids. J was trimmed by 1 base and V by 10 bases; bases with no gene match: 3. Germline V gene sequence: CDR1 MDHEN, CDR2 SYDVKM. This CDR3 is CATGQGGNTEAFF. For the CDR3, the DNA is TGTGCCACTGGACAGGGGGGGAACACTGAAGCTTTCTTT.

The chain employs TRBV11-2 and TRBJ2-7, with 10 bases matching TRBD2. The length of the CDR3 is 15 residues. CDR1 SGHAT and CDR2 FQNNGV come from the germline V gene. V was pared by 4 bases and J by 5 bases, with 8 bases of the junction left unmatched. The DNA for the CDR3 is TGTGCCAGCAGCTCCCTGGGACTAGCGAGCCACGAGCAGTACTTC. The encoded protein is CASSSLGLASHEQYF.

This clonotype was observed many times. This chain connects TRBV7-2 to TRBJ2-3; the match to TRBD2 covers 7 bases. Germline V CDR1 and CDR2: SGHTA, FQGNSA. V lost 0 bases and J lost 1; bases outside the gene matches: 13. The CDR3 loop spans 19 amino acids. The CDR3 spells CASSLALMLAGEGTDTQYF. CDR3 in DNA: TGTGCCAGCAGCTTAGCGCTAATGTTGGCGGGAGAGGGCACAGATACGCAGTATTTT.